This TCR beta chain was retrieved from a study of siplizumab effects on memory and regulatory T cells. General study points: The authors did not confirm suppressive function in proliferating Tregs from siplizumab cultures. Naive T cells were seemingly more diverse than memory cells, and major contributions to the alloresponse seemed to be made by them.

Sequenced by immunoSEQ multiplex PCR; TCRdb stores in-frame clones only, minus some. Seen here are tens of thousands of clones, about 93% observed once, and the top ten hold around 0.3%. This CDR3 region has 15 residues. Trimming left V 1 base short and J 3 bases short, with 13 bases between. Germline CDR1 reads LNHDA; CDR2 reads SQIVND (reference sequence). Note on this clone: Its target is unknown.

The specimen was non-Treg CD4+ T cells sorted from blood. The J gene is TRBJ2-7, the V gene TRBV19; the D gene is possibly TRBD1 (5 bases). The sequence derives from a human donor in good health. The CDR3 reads CASSIAGHGYYEQYF. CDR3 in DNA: TGTGCCAGTAGTATAGCTGGACACGGATACTACGAGCAGTACTTC. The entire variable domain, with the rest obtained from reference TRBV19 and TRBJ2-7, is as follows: DGGITQSPKYLFRKEGQNVTLSCEQNLNHDAMYWYRQDPGQGLRLIYYSQIVNDFQKGDIAEGYSVSREKKESFPLTVTSAQKNPTAFYLCASSIAGHGYYEQYFGPGTRLTVT.